Listed below are T cell receptor beta chains from one sample, sequenced in a study of T cells in Graves' hyperthyroidism and ophthalmopathy. TCRdb independently ran MiXCR on the multiplex PCR reads; one entry per CDR3 protein. The top ten hold around 4.5% of the sample, which has about 610,000 distinct CDR3 sequences, about 14% seen once. Sequenced material: blood. These receptors were collected from a woman aged 40 to 50 with Graves' ophthalmopathy. CDR3s include the opening cysteine and the closing phenylalanine or tryptophan. Each record gives: CDR3 DNA, CDR3 protein, V gene, D gene, J gene, clone size. A D gene is named only where the DNA matches it firmly. Rows may omit the clone size; those that give it use once, few, many or a size class.

cdr3_nt: TGTGCCACCGGGACAGGGGTCGTCGAGCAGTACTTC; cdr3_aa: CATGTGVVEQYF; v_call: TRBV15; d_call: TRBD1; j_call: TRBJ2-7; clone_size: once
cdr3_nt: TGTGCCAGCAAGTGGACAGGGATCGGAGAGACCCAGTACTTC; cdr3_aa: CASKWTGIGETQYF; v_call: TRBV6-1; d_call: TRBD1; j_call: TRBJ2-5; clone_size: many
cdr3_nt: TGTGCCAGCACTGAGACAGGCACCTACGAGCAGTACTTC; cdr3_aa: CASTETGTYEQYF; v_call: TRBV28; d_call: -; j_call: TRBJ2-7; clone_size: many
cdr3_nt: TGCAGCGTTGAGTTCCAGGGCCAAGCGCAAGAGGCCCAGTACTTC; cdr3_aa: CSVEFQGQAQEAQYF; v_call: TRBV29-1; d_call: -; j_call: TRBJ2-5; clone_size: many
cdr3_nt: TGTGCCAGCAGTAATGCAGGAGCAGGGGAGACCCAGTACTTC; cdr3_aa: CASSNAGAGETQYF; v_call: TRBV6-1; d_call: -; j_call: TRBJ2-5; clone_size: many
cdr3_nt: TGTGCCAGTAGTAACCTAGCGGATGAGACCCAGTACTTC; cdr3_aa: CASSNLADETQYF; v_call: TRBV19; d_call: TRBD2; j_call: TRBJ2-5; clone_size: few
cdr3_nt: TGCGCCAGCAGCCAAGAGGTTTCTGAAGCTTTCTTT; cdr3_aa: CASSQEVSEAFF; v_call: TRBV4-1; d_call: -; j_call: TRBJ1-1; clone_size: -
cdr3_nt: TGTGCCACCATCCGGGACAGGGCTCCCTTCCCCCCCCACGAGCAGTACTTC; cdr3_aa: CATIRDRAPFPPHEQYF; v_call: TRBV24-1; d_call: TRBD1; j_call: TRBJ2-7; clone_size: many
cdr3_nt: TGTGCCATCAGTGAGGTTCACCCGCGTACCACGCTCACCGGGGAGCTGTTTTTT; cdr3_aa: CAISEVHPRTTLTGELFF; v_call: TRBV10-3; d_call: -; j_call: TRBJ2-2; clone_size: many
cdr3_nt: TGTGCCAGCAGTGGGGACAGGAACTACGAGCAGTACTTC; cdr3_aa: CASSGDRNYEQYF; v_call: TRBV28; d_call: TRBD1; j_call: TRBJ2-7; clone_size: many
cdr3_nt: TGTGCCAGCAGCCGGACAGGGACTCGGGAGACCCAGTACTTC; cdr3_aa: CASSRTGTRETQYF; v_call: TRBV12-3/TRBV12-4; d_call: TRBD1; j_call: TRBJ2-5; clone_size: many
cdr3_nt: TGTGCCAGCAGCTTGGGGTGGGGGATCGAGACCCAGTACTTC; cdr3_aa: CASSLGWGIETQYF; v_call: TRBV5-4; d_call: -; j_call: TRBJ2-5; clone_size: many
cdr3_nt: TGTGCCAGCATGAGGGGGCGGGAGACCCAGTACTTC; cdr3_aa: CASMRGRETQYF; v_call: TRBV2; d_call: TRBD1; j_call: TRBJ2-5; clone_size: many
cdr3_nt: TGTGCCAGCAGTTACTCCCGCCCGGCTGAAGCTTTCTTT; cdr3_aa: CASSYSRPAEAFF; v_call: TRBV6-5; d_call: -; j_call: TRBJ1-1; clone_size: many
cdr3_nt: TGTGCCAGCACGGAGTCGGGAGTTCGGGAGACCCAGTACTTC; cdr3_aa: CASTESGVRETQYF; v_call: TRBV27; d_call: -; j_call: TRBJ2-5; clone_size: -
cdr3_nt: TGTGCCAGCAACCCAGGGGACCTGGCTGAGACCCAGTACTTC; cdr3_aa: CASNPGDLAETQYF; v_call: TRBV6-2/TRBV6-3; d_call: -; j_call: TRBJ2-5; clone_size: few
cdr3_nt: TGTGCCACCAGTGATGGGGGGGGCTCTGGGGCCAACGTCCTGACTTTC; cdr3_aa: CATSDGGGSGANVLTF; v_call: TRBV24-1; d_call: TRBD2; j_call: TRBJ2-6; clone_size: many
cdr3_nt: TGTGCCAGCAGTTACAGGACAGGGGACACTGAAGCTTTCTTT; cdr3_aa: CASSYRTGDTEAFF; v_call: TRBV6-5; d_call: TRBD1; j_call: TRBJ1-1; clone_size: many
cdr3_nt: TGTGCCAGCAGTTTAGCAAGGTCAGGCCAAGAGACCCAGTACTTC; cdr3_aa: CASSLARSGQETQYF; v_call: TRBV12-3/TRBV12-4; d_call: -; j_call: TRBJ2-5; clone_size: -
cdr3_nt: TGTGCCACCAGCAGAGATAAGGGATTAGAAGGCGAGCAGTACTTC; cdr3_aa: CATSRDKGLEGEQYF; v_call: TRBV15; d_call: -; j_call: TRBJ2-7; clone_size: -
cdr3_nt: TGTGCCAGCAGGCTACCGGGGACCTACGAGCAGTACTTC; cdr3_aa: CASRLPGTYEQYF; v_call: TRBV6-2/TRBV6-3; d_call: -; j_call: TRBJ2-7; clone_size: many
cdr3_nt: TGTGCCAGCAGCACAGATCCGGGACTAGCGGGAGCTTTGGGGAACACCGGGGAGCTGTTTTTT; cdr3_aa: CASSTDPGLAGALGNTGELFF; v_call: TRBV11-3; d_call: TRBD2; j_call: TRBJ2-2; clone_size: -
cdr3_nt: TGTGCCAGCAGCTTGGCAGGGGGAAGAAATCAGCCCCAGCATTTT; cdr3_aa: CASSLAGGRNQPQHF; v_call: TRBV5-6; d_call: TRBD1; j_call: TRBJ1-5; clone_size: many
cdr3_nt: TGTGCCAGCAGTTACTCTTGGTCGACACAACCGAACACTGAAGCTTTCTTT; cdr3_aa: CASSYSWSTQPNTEAFF; v_call: TRBV6-2/TRBV6-3; d_call: -; j_call: TRBJ1-1; clone_size: few
cdr3_nt: TGTGCCAGTAGTATCTCGACGGTAGGCTACGAGCAGTACTTC; cdr3_aa: CASSISTVGYEQYF; v_call: TRBV19; d_call: -; j_call: TRBJ2-7; clone_size: many
cdr3_nt: TGTGCCAGCAGTTCATCGGGACAGGGTATATGGGAGCAGTACTTC; cdr3_aa: CASSSSGQGIWEQYF; v_call: TRBV6-5; d_call: TRBD1; j_call: TRBJ2-7; clone_size: many
cdr3_nt: TGCGCCAGCAGGGGCGGGAGGGTGGCGGGAGAAAGGGGAGAGACCCAGTACTTC; cdr3_aa: CASRGGRVAGERGETQYF; v_call: TRBV4-1; d_call: TRBD2; j_call: TRBJ2-5; clone_size: -
cdr3_nt: TGTGCCAGCAGCCCGGGACAGGGGATTGCAACTTTCTTT; cdr3_aa: CASSPGQGIATFF; v_call: TRBV27; d_call: TRBD1; j_call: TRBJ1-1; clone_size: many
cdr3_nt: TGTGCCAGCAGTTTTCAGGAAATGAACTATGGCTACACCTTC; cdr3_aa: CASSFQEMNYGYTF; v_call: TRBV6-2/TRBV6-3; d_call: -; j_call: TRBJ1-2; clone_size: many
cdr3_nt: TGTGCCAGTAGTATATCTATTCCGGGCAATCAGCCCCAGCATTTT; cdr3_aa: CASSISIPGNQPQHF; v_call: TRBV19; d_call: -; j_call: TRBJ1-5; clone_size: many
cdr3_nt: TGTGCCAGTAGTATAGATCAACGAGCGGGCTTTCAAGAGACCCAGTACTTC; cdr3_aa: CASSIDQRAGFQETQYF; v_call: TRBV19; d_call: -; j_call: TRBJ2-5; clone_size: -